The 14 T cell receptor beta chains listed next were all sequenced from one sample in a study of vaccination effects on CD4 cells after COVID-19. Using immunoSEQ multiplex PCR, the repertoire was profiled, and TCRdb retains in-frame clones only, with some absent. Of about 70,000 clones detected, around 70% appear once; the ten largest clones hold less than 5.5%. Within the ViraFEST assay, antigen-specific CD4+ T cells underwent expansion with viral peptide pools prior to sequencing. It was after nine to ten days of culture that CD4+ T cells were isolated. The person's infection with SARS-CoV-2, confirmed by PCR, took place between March and December 2020. No antigen has been assigned to these receptors. Specimen: CD4+ T cells from PBMCs cultured with HIV peptides, collected before COVID-19 vaccination. Subset defined: HIV-1 Nef peptide pool negative control/reference culture. Source of these receptors: a human donor who had a prior SARS-CoV-2 infection.

This chain links TRBV24-1 with TRBJ2-3, with 11 bases identical to TRBD2. The trim removed 4 bases at V and 4 bases at J, leaving 6 bases unmatched. The CDR3 is 16 amino acids. Germline CDR1 KGHDR, CDR2 SFDVKD. The CDR3 sequence: CATSETSGGMSDTQYF. DNA for the CDR3: TGTGCCACCAGTGAAACTAGCGGGGGTATGTCAGATACGCAGTATTTT.

The chain has TRBV7-9 and TRBJ2-3; 7 nucleotides line up with TRBD1. Germline CDR1 reads SEHNR; CDR2 reads FQNEAQ (reference sequence). The CDR3 spans 14 residues. The junction had 2 bases not matched to a gene; V was cut back by 5 bases and J by 0 bases. The CDR3 spells CASSRQGSTDTQYF. The CDR3 bases are TGTGCCAGCAGCCGACAGGGAAGCACAGATACGCAGTATTTT.

The rearrangement uses TRBV18 and TRBJ1-4; D call uncertain. The length of the CDR3 is 14 residues. The V end was cut by 2 bases, the J end by 5 bases, with 9 bases between. The germline V gene has CDR1 KGHSH and CDR2 LQKENI. The CDR3 spells CASSPFSGNEKLFF. In DNA, the CDR3 is TGTGCCAGCTCACCATTTTCGGGGAATGAAAAACTGTTTTTT.

The chain employs TRBV19 and TRBJ2-2, with D unclear. Germline V CDR1 and CDR2: LNHDA, SQIVND (reference sequence). The CDR3 has 16 residues. The V end lost 7 bases, the J end lost 5 bases, and 20 bases lay between the germline ends. The DNA of the CDR3 is TGTGCCAGTACCCAAACCTGGGTGTCCCCGACCGGGGAGCTGTTTTTT. It encodes CASTQTWVSPTGELFF.

This clone was seen more than once but under ten times. The rearrangement uses TRBV15 and TRBJ1-6, with no clear D. Germline assignment: CDR1 LNHNV and CDR2 YYDKDF (reference sequence). V shed 0 bases and J shed 10 bases, with 13 bases lying between them. The CDR3 totals 15 residues. The CDR3 sequence: CATSRENGGSSPLHF. CDR3 nucleotide sequence: TGTGCCACCAGCAGAGAGAATGGAGGATCGTCACCCCTCCACTTT. Full variable domain (remainder filled in from reference TRBV15 and TRBJ1-6): DAMVIQNPRYQVTQFGKPVTLSCSQTLNHNVMYWYQQKSSQAPKLLFHYYDKDFNNEADTPDNFQSRRPNTSFCFLDIRSPGLGDTAMYLCATSRENGGSSPLHFGNGTRLTVT.

V is TRBV7-6 and J is TRBJ2-1, with 7 positions matching TRBD2. The V segment lost 4 bases and the J segment 10 bases; nucleotides outside the gene matches: 10. Germline V gene sequence: CDR1 SGHVS, CDR2 FNYEAQ. This CDR3 spans 14 amino acids. Written as DNA, the CDR3 is TGTGCCAGCAGCTCGGGACTACCCACGGACGAGCAGTTCTTC. Protein product: CASSSGLPTDEQFF. The variable domain in full, completed from reference TRBV7-6 and TRBJ2-1, reads GAGVSQSPRYKVTKRGQDVALRCDPISGHVSLYWYRQALGQGPEFLTYFNYEAQQDKSGLPNDRFSAERPEGSISTLTIQRTEQRDSAMYRCASSSGLPTDEQFFGPGTRLTVL.

The chain links TRBV9 to TRBJ1-6, with TRBD1 matching over 8 bases. Losses at the gene ends were 2 bases for V and 4 bases for J; bases not matched to a gene: 11. Germline CDR1 SGDLS, CDR2 YYNGEE. This CDR3 is 18 amino acids long. The CDR3 bases are TGTGCCAGCAGCGTCCGACAGGGGCGGCCGTCTTATAATTCACCCCTCCACTTT. Encoded protein: CASSVRQGRPSYNSPLHF.

The table lists this clone with a few counts. This chain links TRBV6-6 with TRBJ2-5; 8 bases are shared with TRBD1. The germline CDR1 and CDR2 sequences are MNHNY and SVGAGI (reference sequence). The CDR3 spans 15 residues. V lost 4 bases, J lost 1 base, and 5 bases stayed unmatched. The CDR3 sequence: CASSLDRAFQETQYF. The DNA of the CDR3 is TGTGCCAGCAGTTTGGACAGGGCCTTCCAAGAGACCCAGTACTTC.

In its sample, this clone was seen a few times. A junction end diverges from the germline sequence, so it may reflect a read error. The chain couples TRBV5-8 to TRBJ2-1, with TRBD1 matching 7 bases. Germline CDR1 and CDR2: SGHTS and YDEGEE. CDR3 length: 17 residues. CDR3 in amino acids: CASSLGLTGQRNNEQFF. CDR3 nucleotides: TGTGCCAGCAGTTTGGGTTTGACGGGACAGAGAAACAATGAGCAGTTCTTC.

This clone was observed a few times. The rearrangement links TRBV20-1 to TRBJ2-1; D gene unclear. CDR3 length: 12 residues. Germline assignment: CDR1 DFQATT and CDR2 SNEGSKA (reference sequence). The ends were cut back, 3 bases at V and 7 bases at J, with 10 bases in the middle. In DNA form, the CDR3 reads TGCAGTGCTAGTTTGGCAGATAATGAGCAGTTCTTC. Its protein is CSASLADNEQFF.

A word on this clone: Germline is not matched at one junction end, which may reflect a read error. The chain recombines TRBV7-7 with TRBJ2-1; D remains ambiguous. This CDR3 is built from 15 residues. CDR1 SSHAT and CDR2 FNYEAQ come from the germline V gene (reference sequence). For the CDR3, the DNA is TGTGCTAGCAGCCCTCGTCGGGCTAGTGGAGTTGAGCAGTTCTTC. Encoded protein: CASSPRRASGVEQFF.

The genes are TRBV29-1 and TRBJ2-2; 13 bases are shared with TRBD2. This CDR3 contains 15 residues. CDR1 and CDR2 from the germline V gene are SQVTM and ANQGSEA. The V and J ends lost 4 bases and 5 bases, in that order; junction bases with no gene match: 4. For the CDR3, the DNA is TGCAGCGTTGGGCCGGGACTAGCGGGGACCGGGGAGCTGTTTTTT. This translates into CSVGPGLAGTGELFF.

This clone was counted a few times. V gene TRBV4-1 combines with J gene TRBJ2-3, with D possibly called TRBD1 or TRBD2 (5 bases each). The CDR3 sequence is 16 residues long. The V and J ends lost 0 bases and 4 bases respectively, with 14 bases between them. The germline V gene encodes CDR1 MGHRA and CDR2 YSYEKL. The CDR3 protein is CASSQDPGTPADTQYF. For the CDR3, the DNA is TGCGCCAGCAGCCAAGATCCCGGGACCCCGGCAGATACGCAGTATTTT.

This rearrangement joins TRBV15 to TRBJ2-1; D unclear. The V end lost 6 bases, the J end lost 0 bases, and 6 bases lay between the germline ends. CDR3 length equals 13 residues. Per germline, CDR1 LNHNV and CDR2 YYDKDF (reference sequence). CDR3 nucleotides: TGTGCCACCAGGTGGAGCTCCTACAATGAGCAGTTCTTC. It yields the protein CATRWSSYNEQFF.